This T cell receptor beta chain is from a study of type 1 and type 2 diabetes patients. The V gene's germline CDR1 is SGHTA and CDR2 FQGNSA. The V and J ends lost 0 bases and 1 base respectively, with 9 bases between them. This CDR3 spans 15 amino acids. This clonotype was counted ten times or more. Amplification started from genomic DNA. A primer set of 30 forward and 13 reverse primers amplified the CDR3. Each CDR3 protein is one row after TCRdb ran MiXCR on the multiplex PCR reads. The profile covers fewer than 350,000 distinct CDR3 sequences, with more than 40% appearing a single time and about an eighth taken by the ten largest.

The sequence came from a young man with type 2 diabetes. Sequenced sample: peripheral blood mononuclear cells (PBMCs). V is TRBV7-2 and J is TRBJ1-1; no clear D. DNA of the CDR3: TGTGCCAGCAGCTTAGCGCTGGGAGGGAACACTGAAGCTTTCTTT. Its protein product is CASSLALGGNTEAFF.